A selection of T cell receptor beta chains follows, all from one sample in a study of radiotherapy plus CTLA-4 blockade in lung cancer. TCRdb keeps only in-frame clones here, not all; method: immunoSEQ multiplex PCR. The table includes around 70,000 clones, about 72% detected once. The input for sequencing was peripheral blood, taken from a patient treated with radiotherapy plus ipilimumab. All receptors come from a human donor with non-small cell lung cancer whose response to radiotherapy plus ipilimumab could not be evaluated. Some clones in this sample may be carry-over from other donors' samples. CDR3s leave out the opening cysteine and the closing phenylalanine or tryptophan.

V gene: TRBV5-1; J gene: TRBJ1-1; CDR3 protein: ASSSEEGTEAF
V gene: TRBV2; J gene: TRBJ1-2; CDR3 protein: ASTKGGPGSGYT
V gene: TRBV4-1; J gene: TRBJ2-3; CDR3 protein: ASSQEEPRLGTDTQY
V gene: TRBV30; J gene: .; CDR3 protein: APNPESSYEQY
V gene: TRBV5-1; J gene: TRBJ1-2; CDR3 protein: ASSFGAERMLGGYT
V gene: TRBV5-6; J gene: TRBJ2-7; CDR3 protein: ASSRRGGAGRSYEQY
V gene: TRBV5-6; J gene: TRBJ1-1; CDR3 protein: ASSPLHRGLGSNTEAF
V gene: TRBV7-2; J gene: TRBJ1-3; CDR3 protein: ASTRARSGNTIY
V gene: TRBV27; J gene: TRBJ1-3; CDR3 protein: ASSPDRVGNTIY
V gene: TRBV5-1; J gene: TRBJ1-2; CDR3 protein: ASSLQGQDYGYT
V gene: TRBV4-1; J gene: TRBJ2-7; CDR3 protein: ASSQDRVGGYEQY
V gene: TRBV18; J gene: TRBJ2-1; CDR3 protein: ASSPLGLEQF
V gene: TRBV19; J gene: TRBJ2-2; CDR3 protein: ASSIDWDRNTGELF
V gene: TRBV10-3; J gene: TRBJ1-6; CDR3 protein: AISEGPSYNSPLH
V gene: TRBV29-1; J gene: TRBJ2-3; CDR3 protein: SVEEGFASTDTQY
V gene: TRBV6-5; J gene: TRBJ2-2; CDR3 protein: ASVGTGDTGELF
V gene: TRBV29-1; J gene: TRBJ2-3; CDR3 protein: SVERGAGDTQY